These T cell receptor beta chains were read from a single sample in a study of Ad26.COV2.S vaccination and SARS-CoV-2 variants. Profiled with immunoSEQ multiplex PCR; TCRdb holds only in-frame clones, not every one. There are some 190,000 clones in the sample; 87% occur only once, and around 6.1% lies in the top ten. The specimen was peripheral blood, collected after recovery from COVID-19. The receptors derive from a human donor who had recovered from COVID-19. The CDR3 runs from the conserved cysteine through the conserved F or W. A D gene is named only where the DNA matches it firmly. Size values are once, few and many counts, or a class for expanded clones, and some rows have none.

j_call v_call clone_size d_call cdr3_nt cdr3_aa
TRBJ2-1 TRBV6-5 - - TGTGCCAGCAGTTACGGGGGGTACAATGAGCAGTTCTTC CASSYGGYNEQFF
TRBJ1-2 TRBV6-1 - - TGTGCCAGCAGTGAAAGACAGCAAAGGAAAGCAATCTATGGCTACACCTTC CASSERQQRKAIYGYTF
TRBJ2-3 TRBV6-5 - TRBD1 TGTGCCAGCAGCGGACAGGGGGGTATGACAGATACGCAGTATTTT CASSGQGGMTDTQYF
TRBJ2-7 TRBV21-1 - - TGTGCCAGCAGACCTCCCCTCAAGAGCTCCTACGAGCAGTACTTC CASRPPLKSSYEQYF
TRBJ1-5 TRBV7-6 few - TGTGCCAGCAGCTCAGGGAGTGGCAATCAGCCCCAGCATTTT CASSSGSGNQPQHF
TRBJ1-1 TRBV4-1 - - TGCGCCAGCAGCCAAGGTCCGGGGCGGAGCACTGAAGCTTTCTTT CASSQGPGRSTEAFF
TRBJ1-2 TRBV7-9 - - TGTGCCAGCAGGAATTTGGACGGGAACTATGGCTACACCTTC CASRNLDGNYGYTF
TRBJ2-1 TRBV27 once - TGTGCCAGCAGTTTAGAGGGGGTTCGCTCCTACAATGAGCAGTTCTTC CASSLEGVRSYNEQFF
TRBJ2-7 TRBV5-4 - - TGTGCCAGCAGCTTGGCCTCTGGGGGGTCTGGGTCCTACGAGCAGTACTTC CASSLASGGSGSYEQYF
TRBJ2-3 TRBV4-1 few - TGCGCCAGCAGCCAGAGGCCTAAAGATACGCAGTATTTT CASSQRPKDTQYF
TRBJ2-1 TRBV4-2 - - TGTGCCAGCAGCCAAGAAGGTGGGGCGGGCTACAATGAGCAGTTCTTC CASSQEGGAGYNEQFF
TRBJ1-1 TRBV9 - TRBD1 TGTGCCAGCAGCGTCACAGGGGGCAGGTCTGAAGCTTTCTTT CASSVTGGRSEAFF
TRBJ2-5 TRBV7-2 - - TGTGCCAGCAGCTTAAACGGACTCCCAGAGACCCAGTACTTC CASSLNGLPETQYF
TRBJ2-7 TRBV6-2/TRBV6-3 - TRBD1 TGTGCCAGCAGTTACGCTGGACAGGGCTACGAGCAGTACTTC CASSYAGQGYEQYF
TRBJ2-7 TRBV5-6 - - TGTGCCAGCAGCTTAGGGGACCACGAGCAGTACTTC CASSLGDHEQYF
TRBJ2-1 TRBV6-5 - TRBD2 TGTGCCAGCTCGGGACTAGCAGTATACAATGAGCAGTTCTTC CASSGLAVYNEQFF
TRBJ2-5 TRBV21-1 - - TGTGCCAGCAGCCCCCTTGACAGGGTACAAGAGACCCAGTACTTC CASSPLDRVQETQYF